This T cell receptor (beta chain) originates from a study of human versus mouse CDR3 diversity and MHC coevolution. Study-level findings and limits: Most of the three human donors had the lowest clonal inequality. iCHAO1 estimated the human TCR beta repertoire at roughly 1.6 million clonotypes.

CDR1 SSHAT and CDR2 FNYEAQ come from the germline V gene (reference sequence). The CDR3 runs 15 residues. The V segment lost 5 bases and the J segment 4 bases; nucleotides outside the gene matches: 10. Turning to this clone: What it recognizes is unknown.

Here immunoSEQ multiplex PCR was the method, and the copy in TCRdb shows in-frame clones only, minus some. The data hold about 73,000 clones, with 92% observed a single time. The TCR originated in a person aged 25 to 69 in good health. The J gene is TRBJ2-7, the V gene TRBV7-7, with 8 bases that match TRBD1. Source material: naive CD4+ T cells from blood. Subset denoted: CD45RO-negative CD62L-positive naive CD4 T cells. CDR3 in DNA: TGTGCCAGCAGCGTTGGACAGGGTAATGTATACGAGCAGTACTTC. It specifies CASSVGQGNVYEQYF.